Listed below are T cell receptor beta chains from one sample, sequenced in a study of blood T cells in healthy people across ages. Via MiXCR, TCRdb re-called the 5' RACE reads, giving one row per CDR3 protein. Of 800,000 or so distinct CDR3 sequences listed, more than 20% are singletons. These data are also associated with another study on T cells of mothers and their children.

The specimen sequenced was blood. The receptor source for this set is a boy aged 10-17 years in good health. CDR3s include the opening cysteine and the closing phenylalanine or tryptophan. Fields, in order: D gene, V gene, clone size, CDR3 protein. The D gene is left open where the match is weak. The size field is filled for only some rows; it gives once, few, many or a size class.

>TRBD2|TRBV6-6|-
CASSRGSGSENIQYF
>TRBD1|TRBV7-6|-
CASSPGQGKVRTEAFF
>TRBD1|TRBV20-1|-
CSARSDRPGSPLHF
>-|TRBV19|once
CASSIWRTSYGYTF
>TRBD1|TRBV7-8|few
CASSLSGGLNTEAFF
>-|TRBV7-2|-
CASSFFPSYEQYF
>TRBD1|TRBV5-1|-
CASSSGTGTAYYEQYF
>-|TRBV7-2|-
CASSSLGQGSIEQYF
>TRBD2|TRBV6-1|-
CAAGLAAQETQYF
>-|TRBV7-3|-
CASSFLGLDGEAFF
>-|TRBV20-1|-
CSAQGDDGPQHF
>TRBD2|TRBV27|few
CASSRRLAGAPGETQYF
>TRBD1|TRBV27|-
CASSLGTGAYGYTF
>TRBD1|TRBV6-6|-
CASSAVRTGEVEQYF
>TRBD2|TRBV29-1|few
CSVEDPQRGAAGELFF
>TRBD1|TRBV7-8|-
CASSAGDRKAYEQYF
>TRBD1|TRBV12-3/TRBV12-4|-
CASRDLTGGGSEAFF
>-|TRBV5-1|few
CASSRDPSSGNTIYF
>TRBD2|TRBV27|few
CASSLSLRTSGGPFAKQYF
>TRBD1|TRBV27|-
CASSLSTGGFHEQYF
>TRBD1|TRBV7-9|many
CASSLGQGNTEAFF
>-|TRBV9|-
CASSPPGWDQPQHF
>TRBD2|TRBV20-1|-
CSERGRDFFLDEQFF
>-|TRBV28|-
CASSLLRGEINQPQHF
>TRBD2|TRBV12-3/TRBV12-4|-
CASSGLAGVVGETQYF
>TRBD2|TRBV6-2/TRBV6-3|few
CASRYARTVSTSGAKNIQYF
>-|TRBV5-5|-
CASSWDLGLYGYTF
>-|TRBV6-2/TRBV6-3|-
CASRAHLSSYEQYF
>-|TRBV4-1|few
CASSPSLSYTPKPLYGYTF
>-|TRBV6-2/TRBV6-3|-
CASSLASTEAFF
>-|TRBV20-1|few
CSAREWGLAGPDTQYF
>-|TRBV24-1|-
CATSDLLSEHNEQFF
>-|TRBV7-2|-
CTSSIQGPRYEQYF
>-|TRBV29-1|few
CSVETDSPETQYF
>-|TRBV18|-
CASSHRDEPLETQYF
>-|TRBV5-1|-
CASRAAGSNEQYF
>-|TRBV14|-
CASRVDGGETQYF
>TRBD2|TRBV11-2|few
CASSDQAEFAGGDNEQFF
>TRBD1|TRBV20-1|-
CSAHSQGAGGETQYF
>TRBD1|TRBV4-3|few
CASSQEGTGVNEKLFF
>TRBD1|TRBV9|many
CASSVGQGGTGELFF
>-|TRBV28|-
CAVYVGGTEAFF
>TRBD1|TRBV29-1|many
CSVDPGTGLYPEYGYTF
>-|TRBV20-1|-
CSASSPGTGGQYF
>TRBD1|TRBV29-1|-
CSAETGDRAKNIQYF
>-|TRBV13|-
CASSLARRSHEQYF
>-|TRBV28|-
CASSLGFADIQYF
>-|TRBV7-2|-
CASSFEYGYTF
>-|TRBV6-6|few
CASSPGNRKQYF
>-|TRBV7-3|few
CASSLLGGAGGNEQFF